Given below is one TCR beta chain in context. The data derive from a study of blood T cell repertoires in COVID-19. For the study at large: Samples representing acute and convalescent COVID-19 were sourced from the United States, Italy and Spain. Sources were T cells, B-cell-depleted T cells, or PBMCs; the material itself was cDNA or gDNA.

In germline, CDR1 is SGHNT, CDR2 YENEEA. Trimming removed 3 bases at V and 9 bases at J, with 12 bases between. The CDR3 extends over 13 amino acids. Per the study methods: The assay estimated nucleated cells by amplifying reference gene primers. Some clones are missing from TCRdb's copy, which holds only in-frame ones; the method was immunoSEQ multiplex PCR. The V and J calls and clone size are taken from that table; D and trimming were inferred from the DNA. The sample has around 100,000 clones; approximately 80% are singletons. V and J are TRBV11-3 and TRBJ2-1, with TRBD2 as a possible D gene (5 bases). Source material: peripheral blood. The clonotype originates from a man aged 50-59 years with active or convalescent COVID-19. The CDR3 region is CASSLELDSEQFF. CDR3 sequence (DNA): TGTGCCAGCAGCTTGGAACTAGATAGTGAGCAGTTCTTC.